The 25 T cell receptor beta chains below were found in one sample sequenced in a study of T cells and Merkel cell carcinoma outcomes (dated by TCRdb to 2018 to 2020). Libraries were made using the immunoSEQ multiplex PCR assay. Sourced from immuneACCESS, this table was stored by TCRdb with only in-frame sequences that have V and J called. A share of the clones is absent; for the studies checked, an unresolved V gene accounts for under half, and the remainder has no known explanation. The table for this sample lists about 9,200 clones; 84% of them were counted only once. Of the sample, less than 3% falls within the top ten clones. Source material: tumor tissue from Merkel cell carcinoma. These receptors came from a human donor with Merkel cell carcinoma.

V is TRBV7-8 and J is TRBJ2-7, with D perhaps TRBD1 or TRBD2 (6 bases each). Germline V CDR1 and CDR2: SGHVS, FQNEAQ. Trimming left V 2 bases short and J 3 bases short, with 14 bases between. The CDR3 has 15 residues. The CDR3 nucleotides are TGTGCCAGCAGCTTACGGGGGCTCGTAGGCTACGAGCAGTACTTC. Translation: CASSLRGLVGYEQYF.

The V call is TRBV7-6, the J call TRBJ1-2; 8 bases match TRBD1. CDR1 and CDR2 (germline): SGHVS, FNYEAQ. V was pared by 5 bases and J by 2 bases, with 1 base of the junction left unmatched. The CDR3 loop spans 13 amino acids. The CDR3 sequence is CASSAGGNYGYTF. The CDR3 DNA reads as TGTGCCAGCAGCGCAGGGGGCAACTATGGCTACACCTTC.

The V and J genes are TRBV5-6 and TRBJ2-6; D unclear. The germline CDR1 and CDR2 sequences are SGHDT and YYEEEE. V lost 0 bases and J 0 bases, leaving 4 bases between the germline ends. CDR3 size: 15 residues. The CDR3 nucleotides are TGTGCCAGCAGCTTGGGGAACTCTGGGGCCAACGTCCTGACTTTC. Translated, it gives CASSLGNSGANVLTF.

The chain uses TRBV4-3 and TRBJ1-2; D is undetermined. V lost 4 bases and J 5 bases, leaving 8 bases between the germline ends. The CDR3 loop spans 12 amino acids. Germline values: CDR1 LGHNA, CDR2 YSLEER. The CDR3 coding sequence is TGCGCCAGCAGCCGTGCTGGGTATGGCTACACCTTC. Protein product: CASSRAGYGYTF.

The chain combines TRBV10-2 with TRBJ2-7; D is perhaps TRBD1 or TRBD2 (5 bases each). The CDR3 loop spans 15 amino acids. Germline lookup yields CDR1 WSHSY and CDR2 SAAADI. V gave up 1 base and J gave up 1 base, with 11 bases separating them. The CDR3 region has the DNA TGCGCCAGCAGTGAGTATAAGGGGAGATCCTACGAGCAGTACTTC. It codes for CASSEYKGRSYEQYF.

This clone was observed a single time. The rearrangement joins TRBV11-2 to TRBJ2-7; TRBD1 matches at 8 bases. V lost 4 bases and J lost 3; bases outside the gene matches: 5. CDR1 is SGHAT and CDR2 is FQNNGV in the germline V gene. CDR3 size: 14 residues. The CDR3 here is CASSSSTGVYEQYF. The CDR3 nucleotides are TGTGCCAGCAGCTCCTCGACAGGGGTCTACGAGCAGTACTTC.

The V call is TRBV7-9, the J call TRBJ1-1; D is ambiguous. Germline CDR1 reads SEHNR; CDR2 reads FQNEAQ (reference sequence). This CDR3 contains 13 residues. V was trimmed by 4 bases and J by 6 bases, leaving 12 bases between them. The CDR3 sequence: CASSSREGAEAFF. CDR3 nucleotide sequence: TGTGCCAGCAGCTCCAGAGAGGGAGCTGAAGCTTTCTTT.

This clone was detected only once. The junction differs from germline at one of its ends, possibly a read error. This sequence joins TRBV7-9 and TRBJ1-6, with D hard to call. The CDR3 has 17 residues. Germline CDR1 and CDR2: SEHNR and FQNEAQ (reference sequence). The CDR3 sequence: CASSLAALVGSNSPLHF. CDR3 bases: TGTGCCAGCAGCCTAGCCGCCCTAGTGGGGTCGAATTCACCCCTCCACTTT. Complete variable domain (other parts from reference TRBV7-9 and TRBJ1-6): DTGVSQNPRHKITKRGQNVTFRCDPISEHNRLYWYRQTLGQGPEFLTYFQNEAQLEKSRLLSDRFSAERPKGSFSTLEIQRTEQGDSAMYLCASSLAALVGSNSPLHFGNGTRLTVT.

This clone was observed a handful of times. J is TRBJ1-4 and V is TRBV2; a possible D gene is TRBD1 (5 bases). Trimming shortened V by 6 bases and J by 0 bases, and 11 bases separated the two germline ends. The CDR3 extends over 15 amino acids. CDR1 and CDR2 from the germline V gene are SNHLY and FYNNEI. The CDR3 reads CASRDSLATNEKLFF. The DNA of the CDR3 is TGTGCCAGCAGAGACAGCCTAGCAACTAATGAAAAACTGTTTTTT.

The chain couples TRBV5-6 to TRBJ1-2; a possible D gene is TRBD1 (5 bases). Between the trimmed V and J ends, which lost 3 bases and 6 bases, there was a span of 12 bases. Germline CDR1 is SGHDT and CDR2 is YYEEEE. The length of the CDR3 is 13 residues. CDR3 bases: TGTGCCAGCAGCTCTGGGGGTTTCAATGGCTACACCTTC. Amino acid sequence: CASSSGGFNGYTF.

This clone was seen only once. The chain links TRBV7-9 to TRBJ1-5, with D hard to call. The CDR3 spans 15 residues. Trimming pared 5 bases from V and 3 bases from J, leaving 14 bases between. CDR1 is SEHNR and CDR2 is FQNEAQ in the germline V gene (reference sequence). In nucleotides, the CDR3 is TGTGCCAGCAGCCTCTCCGACGGGGACAATCAGCCCCAGCATTTT. This gives the protein CASSLSDGDNQPQHF.

This sequence joins TRBV5-1 and TRBJ2-1; a weak D match, TRBD2 (6 bases). V lost 3 bases and J 4 bases, leaving 11 bases between the germline ends. The V gene's germline CDR1 is SGHRS and CDR2 YFSETQ. This CDR3 spans 14 amino acids. CDR3 sequence: CASSWGDGYNEQFF. The CDR3 nucleotides are TGCGCCAGCAGCTGGGGGGACGGATACAATGAGCAGTTCTTC.

This clone occurred a few times. The gene calls are TRBV28 and TRBJ2-7, with TRBD2 matching over 9 bases. After removal of 5 bases from V and 3 bases from J, the junction contained 5 bases not matched to a gene. CDR1 MDHEN and CDR2 SYDVKM come from the germline V gene. The CDR3 has 14 amino acids. The CDR3 here is CASSLAGRVYEQYF. The CDR3 nucleotides are TGTGCCAGCAGTCTAGCGGGGAGGGTCTACGAGCAGTACTTC.

The chain combines TRBV6-5 with TRBJ1-4; 9 bases line up with TRBD1. Germline V CDR1 and CDR2: MNHEY, SVGAGI. CDR3 size: 14 residues. Trimming removed 5 bases from V and 7 bases from J; junction bases left unmatched: 5. This chain's CDR3 is CASSAGTGTEKLFF. CDR3 nucleotide sequence: TGTGCCAGCAGTGCCGGGACAGGGACTGAAAAACTGTTTTTT.

The V gene is TRBV19, the J gene TRBJ2-7; D may be TRBD1 (6 bases). From germline, CDR1 is LNHDA and CDR2 SQIVND (reference sequence). CDR3 length: 13 residues. Between the trimmed V and J ends, which lost 3 bases and 3 bases, there was a span of 9 bases. The CDR3 loop reads CASSMGQLYEQYF. CDR3 DNA: TGTGCCAGTAGTATGGGACAACTCTACGAGCAGTACTTC.

V and J are TRBV7-8 and TRBJ1-4, with D possibly matching TRBD1 (5 bases). Germline lookup yields CDR1 SGHVS and CDR2 FQNEAQ. The CDR3 is 15 residues long. V was cut by 1 base and J by 8 bases, with 14 bases left in between. The CDR3 loop reads CASSLVPREGEKLFF. CDR3 sequence (DNA): TGTGCCAGCAGCTTAGTTCCCAGGGAGGGCGAAAAACTGTTTTTT.

V gene TRBV9 combines with J gene TRBJ1-6; unclear D gene. Trimming cost V 0 bases and J 10 bases, with 11 bases left between them. In germline, CDR1 is SGDLS, CDR2 YYNGEE. The CDR3 covers 14 residues. The CDR3 DNA sequence: TGTGCCAGCAGCGTAGGCACAGATTCCTCACCCCTCCACTTT. This codes for CASSVGTDSSPLHF. The whole variable domain, filled in from reference TRBV9 and TRBJ1-6, reads DSGVTQTPKHLITATGQRVTLRCSPRSGDLSVYWYQQSLDQGLQFLIQYYNGEERAKGNILERFSAQQFPDLHSELNLSSLELGDSALYFCASSVGTDSSPLHFGNGTRLTVT.

The CDR3 protein is CASSLTGGRETQYF. CDR3 DNA sequence: TGCGCCAGCAGCTTAACAGGGGGCCGGGAGACCCAGTACTTC. The chain joins TRBV5-1 to TRBJ2-5; 9 bases fit TRBD1. CDR1 and CDR2 (germline): SGHRS, YFSETQ. The ends lost 2 bases at V and 5 bases at J; junction bases unmatched: 4. The CDR3 extends over 14 amino acids.

The chain couples TRBV5-8 to TRBJ2-6, with no clear D. The V end was cut by 2 bases, the J end by 0 bases, with 0 bases between. The CDR3 runs 13 residues. Germline values: CDR1 SGHTS, CDR2 YDEGEE. The DNA for the CDR3 is TGTGCCAGCAGCTTCTCTGGGGCCAACGTCCTGACTTTC. The encoded protein is CASSFSGANVLTF.

V gene TRBV18 combines with J gene TRBJ2-2; D gene unclear. Germline lookup yields CDR1 KGHSH and CDR2 LQKENI. The CDR3 length is 12 residues. V lost 5 bases to trimming and J lost 5 bases, with 6 bases between them. The CDR3 protein is CASSTPTGELFF. Here the CDR3 DNA reads TGTGCCAGCTCAACCCCTACCGGGGAGCTGTTTTTT.

This sequence joins TRBV7-9 and TRBJ2-1; TRBD2 is a possible D gene (6 bases). V was shortened by 1 base and J by 8 bases, with 9 bases between the two germline ends. The CDR3 contains 13 residues. In germline, CDR1 is SEHNR, CDR2 FQNEAQ (reference sequence). The CDR3 bases are TGTGCCAGCAGCTTAGTTGGAGGGGATGAGCAGTTCTTC. Residues: CASSLVGGDEQFF.

The chain is built from TRBV6-5 and TRBJ2-7; D remains unclear. This CDR3 is built from 14 residues. V was shortened by 7 bases and J by 2 bases, with 15 bases between the two germline ends. CDR1 and CDR2 from the germline V gene are MNHEY and SVGAGI. As DNA, the CDR3 is TGTGCCAGCATTCGTCGGAAATATCCCTACGAGCAGTACTTC. Protein product: CASIRRKYPYEQYF.

The genes are TRBV5-6 and TRBJ2-5, with 8 bases lining up with TRBD2. Germline lookup yields CDR1 SGHDT and CDR2 YYEEEE. This CDR3 is 15 amino acids long. V lost 7 bases to trimming and J lost 3 bases; unmatched junction nucleotides: 11. CDR3 coding DNA: TGTGCCAGCCGCGGGGGGCTTTTATATGAAGAGACCCAGTACTTC. It translates to CASRGGLLYEETQYF. The full variable domain, rest sourced from reference TRBV5-6 and TRBJ2-5, is DAGVTQSPTHLIKTRGQQVTLRCSPKSGHDTVSWYQQALGQGPQFIFQYYEEEERQRGNFPDRFSGHQFPNYSSELNVNALLLGDSALYLCASRGGLLYEETQYFGPGTRLLVL.

This clone has a handful of counts. The J gene is TRBJ1-3, the V gene TRBV7-6; 12 bases map to TRBD1. The germline CDR1 and CDR2 sequences are SGHVS and FNYEAQ. V was clipped by 5 bases and J by 2 bases; unmatched bases: 13. The CDR3 extends over 19 amino acids. DNA of the CDR3: TGTGCCAGCAGCCTCACCGGGACAGGGGGCGCAGGAGCTGGAAACACCATATATTTT. Protein: CASSLTGTGGAGAGNTIYF.

This clone appeared a single time. The V call is TRBV14, the J call TRBJ2-5, with 7 bases that match TRBD2. Germline V gene sequence: CDR1 SGHDN, CDR2 FVKESK. V lost 1 base to trimming and J lost 5 bases; unmatched junction nucleotides: 10. The CDR3 runs 16 residues. CDR3 DNA: TGTGCCAGCAGCCAAGTTAACTGGCGGGGGAGGGAGACCCAGTACTTC. Its protein is CASSQVNWRGRETQYF.